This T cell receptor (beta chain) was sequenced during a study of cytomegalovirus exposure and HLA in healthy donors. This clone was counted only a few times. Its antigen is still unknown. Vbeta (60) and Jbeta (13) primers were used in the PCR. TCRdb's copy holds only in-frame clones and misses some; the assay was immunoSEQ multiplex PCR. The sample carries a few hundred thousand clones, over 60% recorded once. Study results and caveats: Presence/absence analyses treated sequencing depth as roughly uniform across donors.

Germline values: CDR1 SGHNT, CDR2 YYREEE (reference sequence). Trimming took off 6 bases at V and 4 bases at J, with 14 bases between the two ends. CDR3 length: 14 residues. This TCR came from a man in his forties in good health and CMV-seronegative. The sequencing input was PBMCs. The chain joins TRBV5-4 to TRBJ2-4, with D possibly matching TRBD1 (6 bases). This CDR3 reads CASTPAGTKNIQYF. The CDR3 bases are TGTGCCAGCACCCCTGCTGGGACAAAAAACATTCAGTACTTC.